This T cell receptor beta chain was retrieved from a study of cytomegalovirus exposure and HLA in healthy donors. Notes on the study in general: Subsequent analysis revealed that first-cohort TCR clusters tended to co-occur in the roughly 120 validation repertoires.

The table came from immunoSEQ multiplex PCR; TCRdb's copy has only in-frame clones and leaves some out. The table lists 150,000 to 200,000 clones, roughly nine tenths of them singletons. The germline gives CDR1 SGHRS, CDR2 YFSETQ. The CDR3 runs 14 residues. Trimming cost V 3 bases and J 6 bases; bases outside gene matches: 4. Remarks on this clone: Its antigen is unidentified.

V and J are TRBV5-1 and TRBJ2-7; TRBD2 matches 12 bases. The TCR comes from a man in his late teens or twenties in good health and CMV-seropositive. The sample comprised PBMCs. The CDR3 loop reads CASSWLAGGVEQYF. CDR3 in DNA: TGCGCCAGCAGCTGGCTAGCGGGAGGGGTCGAGCAGTACTTC.